Sequencing of this T cell receptor (beta chain) was carried out in a study of T-cell memory formation after mild COVID-19. Study-level background: TCR clusters largely stayed donor specific.

5'RACE, which relied on constant-segment primers, yielded TCR alpha and TCR beta cDNA libraries carrying sample barcodes and UMIs. TCRdb reprocessed the 5' RACE reads via MiXCR and lists one record per CDR3 protein. The repertoire has 300,000 to 400,000 distinct CDR3 sequences, approximately 15% of them found once; the top ten carry 20% to 25%. This clonotype was recorded many times. The antigen remains unidentified. Germline V gene lookup returns CDR1 KGHSH and CDR2 LQKENI. V shed 10 bases and J 0 bases; nucleotides not matched to a gene: 12. There are 16 residues in the CDR3. General study points: Cross-reactive memory apparently joined, as some responding clones appeared in pre-infection memory. Contracting CD4+ clones lay largely in CM and EM, with CD8+ ones residing in EMRA.

Material: PBMCs or a T cell subset sorted from them (not recorded which). V is TRBV18 and J is TRBJ2-3, with 8 bases that match TRBD2. The TCR originated in a man aged 18 to 29 who had mild COVID-19 (a few samples of this study predate the infection). Cell type and time point are not known. CDR3 DNA: TGTGCCATCACCCCCGGGGGGGTCACTAGCACAGATACGCAGTATTTT. This codes for CAITPGGVTSTDTQYF. Together with reference TRBV18 and TRBJ2-3, the CDR3 gives the full variable domain: NAGVMQNPRHLVRRRGQEARLRCSPMKGHSHVYWYRQLPEEGLKFMVYLQKENIIDESGMPKERFSAEFPKEGPSILRIQQVVRGDSAAYFCAITPGGVTSTDTQYFGPGTRLTVL.